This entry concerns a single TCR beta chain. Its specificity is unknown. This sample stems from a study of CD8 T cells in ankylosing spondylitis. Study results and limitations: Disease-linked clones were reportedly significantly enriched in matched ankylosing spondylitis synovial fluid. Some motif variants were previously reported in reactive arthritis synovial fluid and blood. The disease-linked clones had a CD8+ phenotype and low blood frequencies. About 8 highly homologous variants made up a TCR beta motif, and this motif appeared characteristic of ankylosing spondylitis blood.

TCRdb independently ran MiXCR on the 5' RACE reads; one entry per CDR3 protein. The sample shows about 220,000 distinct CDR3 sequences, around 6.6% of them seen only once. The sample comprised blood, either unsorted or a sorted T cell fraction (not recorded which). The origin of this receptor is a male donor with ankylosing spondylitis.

CDR3 protein: CSVRPRDREETQYF. The DNA for the CDR3 is TGCAGTGTCAGGCCCCGGGACAGGGAAGAGACCCAGTACTTC. The chain uses TRBV20-1 and TRBJ2-5; TRBD1 aligns across 9 bases. The CDR3 covers 14 residues. Germline CDR1 reads DFQATT; CDR2 reads SNEGSKA (reference sequence). V lost 7 bases and J lost 3; bases outside the gene matches: 9.